The rows below give T cell receptor beta chains drawn from one sample of a study of cytomegalovirus exposure and HLA in healthy donors. Sequenced by immunoSEQ multiplex PCR; TCRdb stores in-frame clones only, minus some. Of approximately 110,000 clones in the sample, about 78% are singletons; the top ten hold just over 8%. The sample consisted of PBMCs. The receptors shown here come from a woman between 35 and 50 years old in good health and CMV-seropositive. The CDR3 runs from the conserved cysteine through the conserved F or W. Fields, in order: D gene, clone size, V gene, J gene, CDR3 DNA, CDR3 protein. D genes are given only for firm matches. The size field is filled for only some rows; it gives once, few, many or a size class.

>TRBD1|few|TRBV5-1|TRBJ1-2
TGCGCCAGCAGCTTGGGGACAGGCGACTATGGCTACACCTTC
CASSLGTGDYGYTF
>NA|NA|TRBV6-5|TRBJ2-5
TGTGCCAGCAGTTTCCGCAGGGGGAGGGAGACCCAGTACTTC
CASSFRRGRETQYF
>TRBD1|NA|TRBV15|TRBJ1-5
TGTGCCACCAGCAGAAAAATGGCGGACGACAGGGTCCAGCATTTT
CATSRKMADDRVQHF
>TRBD1|NA|TRBV9|TRBJ2-7
TGTGCCAGCAGCGTGACAGGGGGCTCCTACGAGCAGTACTTC
CASSVTGGSYEQYF
>TRBD1|few|TRBV6-5|TRBJ2-5
TGTGCCAGCAGTTACCAGGGGACAGGGGAGACCCAGTACTTC
CASSYQGTGETQYF
>NA|NA|TRBV4-3|TRBJ1-5
TGCGCCAGCAGCCAAGATAGGGGGTCCCGGCCCCAGCATTTT
CASSQDRGSRPQHF
>NA|NA|TRBV6-5|TRBJ2-7
TGTGCCAGCAGTTACTCGTCCGCGGTTGCCTACGAGCAGTACTTC
CASSYSSAVAYEQYF
>NA|NA|TRBV9|TRBJ1-6
TGTGCCAGCAGCGTAACATGGGGCAATTCACCCCTCCACTTT
CASSVTWGNSPLHF
>TRBD2|NA|TRBV9|TRBJ2-5
TGTGCCAGCAGCCCGGGACTAGCGGGGGGGCTGGAGACCCAGTACTTC
CASSPGLAGGLETQYF
>NA|NA|TRBV13|TRBJ1-3
TGTGCCAGCAGCGACAGGCTCTCTGGAAACACCATATATTTT
CASSDRLSGNTIYF
>NA|NA|TRBV29-1|TRBJ2-3
TGCAGCGCTAAGGATCCGGGGAAGGTCAGCACAGATACGCAGTATTTT
CSAKDPGKVSTDTQYF
>NA|NA|TRBV19|TRBJ1-2
TGTGCCAGTAGGGACGAGCTCGGGGTTAGTAACTATGGCTACACCTTC
CASRDELGVSNYGYTF
>TRBD1|NA|TRBV5-1|TRBJ1-1
TGCGCCAGCAGCTGGGGGGGGACAGGGGCACTCACTGAAGCTTTCTTT
CASSWGGTGALTEAFF
>NA|NA|TRBV7-9|TRBJ1-4
TGTGCCAGCAGCTCCTTTGGTAGGGGCACTAATGAAAAACTGTTTTTT
CASSSFGRGTNEKLFF
>TRBD1|NA|TRBV7-6|TRBJ1-1
TGTGCCAGCAGCTTAGCCCCGGACAGGGAGAACACTGAAGCTTTCTTT
CASSLAPDRENTEAFF
>TRBD1|NA|TRBV7-9|TRBJ1-1
TGTGCCAGCAGCTCAGGGGGCCGGGGGACTGAAGCTTTCTTT
CASSSGGRGTEAFF
>NA|NA|TRBV29-1|TRBJ1-1
TGCAGCGTTGTCAGGAACACTGAAGCTTTCTTT
CSVVRNTEAFF
>TRBD1|NA|TRBV7-9|TRBJ2-7
TGTGCCAGCAGCTTAGTTCGAGGGACAGCCGTTCGCGAGCAGTACTTC
CASSLVRGTAVREQYF
>TRBD1|once|TRBV7-8|TRBJ1-1
TGTGCCAGCAGCCCAGGGACAGCTATGAACACTGAAGCTTTCTTT
CASSPGTAMNTEAFF
>NA|NA|TRBV2|TRBJ2-7
TGTGCCAGCAGTGCAGAGGGTAGGAGCTCCTACGAGCAGTACTTC
CASSAEGRSSYEQYF
>NA|NA|TRBV7-9|TRBJ1-1
TGTGCCAGCAGCCGGTCCAGGGGCGAGAGGGGGAACACTGAAGCTTTCTTT
CASSRSRGERGNTEAFF
>TRBD1|few|TRBV7-2|TRBJ1-2
TGTGCCAGCAGCTCCAGGGGGTGGGGCTATGGCTACACCTTC
CASSSRGWGYGYTF
>TRBD1|NA|TRBV5-1|TRBJ2-7
TGCGCCACCGGGACAGGGTCCGGGATTTACGAGCAGTACTTC
CATGTGSGIYEQYF
>TRBD1|NA|TRBV28|TRBJ1-3
TGTGCCAGCAGTTTGTCAGGGGGGATGAGGGGAAACACCATATATTTT
CASSLSGGMRGNTIYF
>NA|NA|TRBV15|TRBJ2-7
TGTGCCACCAGCAGGGGGGACAACCTCTTTTACGAGCAATACTTC
CATSRGDNLFYEQYF
>TRBD1|NA|TRBV12-5|TRBJ1-2
TGTGCTAGTGGCCGACAGGGTTTCGGCTACACCTTC
CASGRQGFGYTF
>TRBD2|few|TRBV6-5|TRBJ2-5
TGTGCCAGCAACGGGGGGGCGTTGCAAGAGACCCAGTACTTC
CASNGGALQETQYF
>NA|once|TRBV6-5|TRBJ1-2
TGTGCCAGCAGTTACAATGGAGGATTTCTACAGGGCTACACCTTC
CASSYNGGFLQGYTF
>NA|NA|TRBV6-5|TRBJ2-5
TGTGCCAGCACCCCGGACAGAGAGACCCAGTACTTC
CASTPDRETQYF
>TRBD1|NA|TRBV7-9|TRBJ1-3
TGTGCCAGCATCCTAGACAGGGGGCCTGGAAACACCATATATTTT
CASILDRGPGNTIYF
>NA|NA|TRBV9|TRBJ1-1
TGTGCCAGCAGCCCCCAGCAGGGTAGCACTGAAGCTTTCTTT
CASSPQQGSTEAFF
>TRBD2|NA|TRBV7-2|TRBJ2-1
TGTGCCAGCAGCTTGACTAGCGGGGGGGGTCACAATGAGCAGTTCTTC
CASSLTSGGGHNEQFF
>NA|NA|TRBV20-1|TRBJ1-2
TGCAGTGTGTACAGGGTCTATGGCTACACCTTC
CSVYRVYGYTF
>TRBD1|NA|TRBV5-1|TRBJ1-2
TGCGCCAGCAGCTTGGAAGGCGACAGGGGAATAAGGTTTGGCTACACCTTC
CASSLEGDRGIRFGYTF
>NA|NA|TRBV6-1|TRBJ1-1
TGTGCCAGCAGCCCCGACAGATACACTGAAGCTTTCTTT
CASSPDRYTEAFF
>TRBD2|NA|TRBV2|TRBJ2-6
TGTGCCAGCCAACGGTCTAGCGGGGTCATCTCTGGGGCCAACGTCCTGACTTTC
CASQRSSGVISGANVLTF
>NA|NA|TRBV7-2|TRBJ2-1
TGTGCCAGCAGCTTATGGGGAGGGGGCAATGAGCAGTTCTTC
CASSLWGGGNEQFF
>NA|NA|TRBV18|TRBJ1-2
TGTGCCAGCTCACCAGGACATCAGTCTAACTATGGCTACACCTTC
CASSPGHQSNYGYTF